The 21 T cell receptor beta chains below were found in one sample sequenced in a study of T cells expressing NK-cell markers. Using the 5' RACE reads, TCRdb records one entry per CDR3 protein without DNA. Its table records a few hundred thousand distinct CDR3 sequences. What was sequenced was blood T cells: a sorted CD56 or NKG2C T cell subset, CD4+ or CD8+ T cells, or bulk PBMC T cells (not recorded which). The receptor source for this set is a man younger than 35 in good health.

V usage is TRBV6-2 or TRBV6-3 and J usage is TRBJ1-1; TCRdb reports TRBD1, a call that lacks DNA to check it against. The V gene's germline CDR1 is MNHEY and CDR2 SVGEGT. CDR3 size: 15 residues. The CDR3 is CASSFPDGSNTEAFF.

The chain couples TRBV18 to TRBJ2-1; as DNA is missing, the TRBD1 call by TCRdb cannot be tested. Per germline, CDR1 KGHSH and CDR2 LQKENI. The CDR3 loop spans 12 amino acids. The CDR3 here is CASSLMNGAQFF.

The chain uses TRBV5-1 and TRBJ2-2; the TCRdb D gene call, TRBD1, has no DNA to confirm it. Germline assignment: CDR1 SGHRS and CDR2 YFSETQ. This CDR3 comprises 14 residues. CDR3 sequence: CASSSHRDRRELFF. Full variable domain (outside the CDR3, taken from reference TRBV5-1 and TRBJ2-2): KAGVTQTPRYLIKTRGQQVTLSCSPISGHRSVSWYQQTPGQGLQFLFEYFSETQRNKGNFPGRFSGRQFSNSRSEMNVSTLELGDSALYLCASSSHRDRRELFFGEGSRLTVL.

The rearrangement uses TRBV12-3 or TRBV12-4 and TRBJ2-3; TCRdb selects TRBD1, and the lack of DNA leaves this call unchecked. The CDR3 covers 16 residues. The CDR3 loop is CASRARRQGVRDTQYF.

The rearrangement links TRBV30 to TRBJ2-3. The CDR3 sequence is 11 residues long. From germline, CDR1 is GTSNPN and CDR2 SVGIG (reference sequence). CDR3 sequence: CAWGGTDTQYF.

The chain employs TRBV7-7 and TRBJ2-5. Per germline, CDR1 SSHAT and CDR2 FNYEAQ (reference sequence). The CDR3 loop spans 14 amino acids. The CDR3 is CASSPDGYQETQYF.

V is TRBV28 and J is TRBJ2-7. The CDR3 contains 11 residues. The germline V gene has CDR1 MDHEN and CDR2 SYDVKM. This chain's CDR3 is CASSVKYEQYF.

The V gene is TRBV4-3, the J gene TRBJ2-1; the D gene TCRdb calls, TRBD2, cannot be checked with no DNA. Germline-derived CDR1 and CDR2 are LGHNA and YSLEER. The CDR3 totals 16 residues. CDR3 sequence reads: CASSQGPTSGRDEQFF.

The chain couples TRBV27 to TRBJ1-2; TCRdb picks TRBD1, but there is no DNA to check that call. CDR1 is MNHEY and CDR2 is SMNVEV in the germline V gene (reference sequence). This CDR3 region has 13 residues. The CDR3: CASSFSGTGGYTF.

J is TRBJ2-1 and V is TRBV10-2; TCRdb's assignment of TRBD2 cannot be checked, as there is no DNA. This CDR3 has 16 amino acids. Germline CDR1 reads WSHSY; CDR2 reads SAAADI. The CDR3 region is CASIREAGDPYNEQFF.

The chain employs TRBV4-1 and TRBJ1-2; the D call from TCRdb, TRBD1, cannot be confirmed without DNA. Germline V gene lookup returns CDR1 MGHRA and CDR2 YSYEKL. The CDR3 contains 15 residues. CDR3 residues: CASSQTRGANYGYTF.

The V call is TRBV10-3, the J call TRBJ1-1. The CDR3 consists of 14 residues. Per the germline V gene, CDR1 is ENHRY and CDR2 is SYGVKD. CDR3: CAISESGRVAEAFF.

The chain has TRBV12-3 or TRBV12-4 and TRBJ2-2. The CDR3 runs to 14 residues. This chain's CDR3 is CASSFLPGAGELFF.

V usage is TRBV12-3 or TRBV12-4 and J usage is TRBJ2-3; TCRdb's D gene call, TRBD2, goes unchecked for lack of DNA. This CDR3 is 15 amino acids long. The CDR3 spells CASSPLAGGTDTQYF.

The chain employs TRBV18 and TRBJ2-7; TCRdb reports TRBD1, a call that lacks DNA to check it against. Germline V gene data show CDR1 as KGHSH and CDR2 as LQKENI. This CDR3 spans 13 amino acids. CDR3 residues: CASSSLGQYEQYF.

The chain carries TRBV12-3 or TRBV12-4 and TRBJ1-3; TCRdb proposes TRBD1, but this gene call is untestable without DNA. The CDR3 spans 13 residues. This chain's CDR3 is CASSFRGINTIYF.

The chain couples TRBV20-1 to TRBJ2-5; TCRdb proposes TRBD2, but this gene call is untestable without DNA. Germline V gives CDR1 DFQATT, CDR2 SNEGSKA (reference sequence). This CDR3 has 15 amino acids. This CDR3 reads CSANGASGSGETQYF.

This chain joins TRBV18 and TRBJ1-2; TCRdb outputs TRBD1, but without DNA this stays unchecked. The CDR3 is made up of 15 amino acids. Per the germline V gene, CDR1 is KGHSH and CDR2 is LQKENI. The CDR3 here is CASSPQNGQNYGYTF.

The chain combines TRBV6-5 with TRBJ2-1. Looked up from germline, CDR1 is MNHEY and CDR2 is SVGAGI. The CDR3 contains 16 residues. The CDR3 here is CASSFLSGRPNNEQFF.

This chain uses TRBV20-1 with TRBJ1-1; TCRdb's D gene call, TRBD1, goes unchecked for lack of DNA. This CDR3 comprises 15 residues. Germline lookup yields CDR1 DFQATT and CDR2 SNEGSKA (reference sequence). CDR3 residues: CSATRQGTMNTEAFF.

This chain uses TRBV12-3 or TRBV12-4 with TRBJ1-5. There are 13 residues in the CDR3. This CDR3 reads CASSFGGGQPQHF.